This TCR beta chain was recovered during a study of CD8 T cells in Susac syndrome. The wider study: Clinical remission applied to fewer than ten sequenced Susac syndrome patients, and about 6 had active disease. Patients with Susac syndrome had blood drawn and were at that point therapy-naive, on corticosteroids, or on intravenous immunoglobulin alone.

Peripheral blood CD8+ and CD4+ T cells were profiled by TCR beta sequencing. After removal of 3 bases from V and 2 bases from J, the junction contained 4 bases not matched to a gene. Germline V gene sequence: CDR1 MNHEY, CDR2 SVGEGT. The CDR3 contains 15 residues. RNA in amounts of 0.5 to 1 ug was reverse transcribed with random hexamers. TCR beta CDR3 was amplified by immunoSEQ covering 54 Vbeta and 13 Jbeta. TCRdb redid the calling of the immunoSEQ multiplex PCR reads with MiXCR, one entry per CDR3 protein. The table records hundreds of thousands of distinct CDR3 sequences, about 94% of them present only once.

Specimen: CD4+ T cells from PBMCs. The V call is TRBV6-2 or TRBV6-3, the J call TRBJ2-5, with 9 bases aligning to TRBD2. This TCR came from a human donor with Susac syndrome. CDR3: CASSYSSGAQETQYF. The DNA of the CDR3 is TGTGCCAGCAGTTATTCTAGCGGGGCGCAAGAGACCCAGTACTTC.